This T cell receptor (beta chain) was profiled in a study of Graves' ophthalmopathy and Graves' hyperthyroidism. Study-level findings and limits: In blood appeared most of the expanded thyroid clonotypes whose frequency exceeded 0.001.

Beta-chain TCR CDR3 regions were amplified from RNA transcripts. Scientists carried out first-round RT-PCR using HTBI primers and then a second-round multiplex PCR. TCRdb processed the multiplex PCR reads anew with MiXCR; each CDR3 protein has one entry. In the table there are about 740,000 distinct CDR3 sequences, 40% of which are singletons. Diagnosis relied on clinical symptoms, serum thyroxine, TRAb, thyroid ultrasound and orbital computed tomography. To note about this clonotype: Antigen: not known.

This CDR3 spans 14 amino acids. Deletions cut 0 bases from V and 3 bases from J, with 8 bases between. In germline, CDR1 is WSHSY, CDR2 SAAADI. The chain uses TRBV10-2 and TRBJ1-2, with D uncertain. The sequence was collected from an adult man with Graves' ophthalmopathy. The sequenced material came from peripheral blood. CDR3 loop: CASSESGKDYGYTF. The DNA of the CDR3 is TGCGCCAGCAGTGAGTCAGGGAAGGACTATGGCTACACCTTC.